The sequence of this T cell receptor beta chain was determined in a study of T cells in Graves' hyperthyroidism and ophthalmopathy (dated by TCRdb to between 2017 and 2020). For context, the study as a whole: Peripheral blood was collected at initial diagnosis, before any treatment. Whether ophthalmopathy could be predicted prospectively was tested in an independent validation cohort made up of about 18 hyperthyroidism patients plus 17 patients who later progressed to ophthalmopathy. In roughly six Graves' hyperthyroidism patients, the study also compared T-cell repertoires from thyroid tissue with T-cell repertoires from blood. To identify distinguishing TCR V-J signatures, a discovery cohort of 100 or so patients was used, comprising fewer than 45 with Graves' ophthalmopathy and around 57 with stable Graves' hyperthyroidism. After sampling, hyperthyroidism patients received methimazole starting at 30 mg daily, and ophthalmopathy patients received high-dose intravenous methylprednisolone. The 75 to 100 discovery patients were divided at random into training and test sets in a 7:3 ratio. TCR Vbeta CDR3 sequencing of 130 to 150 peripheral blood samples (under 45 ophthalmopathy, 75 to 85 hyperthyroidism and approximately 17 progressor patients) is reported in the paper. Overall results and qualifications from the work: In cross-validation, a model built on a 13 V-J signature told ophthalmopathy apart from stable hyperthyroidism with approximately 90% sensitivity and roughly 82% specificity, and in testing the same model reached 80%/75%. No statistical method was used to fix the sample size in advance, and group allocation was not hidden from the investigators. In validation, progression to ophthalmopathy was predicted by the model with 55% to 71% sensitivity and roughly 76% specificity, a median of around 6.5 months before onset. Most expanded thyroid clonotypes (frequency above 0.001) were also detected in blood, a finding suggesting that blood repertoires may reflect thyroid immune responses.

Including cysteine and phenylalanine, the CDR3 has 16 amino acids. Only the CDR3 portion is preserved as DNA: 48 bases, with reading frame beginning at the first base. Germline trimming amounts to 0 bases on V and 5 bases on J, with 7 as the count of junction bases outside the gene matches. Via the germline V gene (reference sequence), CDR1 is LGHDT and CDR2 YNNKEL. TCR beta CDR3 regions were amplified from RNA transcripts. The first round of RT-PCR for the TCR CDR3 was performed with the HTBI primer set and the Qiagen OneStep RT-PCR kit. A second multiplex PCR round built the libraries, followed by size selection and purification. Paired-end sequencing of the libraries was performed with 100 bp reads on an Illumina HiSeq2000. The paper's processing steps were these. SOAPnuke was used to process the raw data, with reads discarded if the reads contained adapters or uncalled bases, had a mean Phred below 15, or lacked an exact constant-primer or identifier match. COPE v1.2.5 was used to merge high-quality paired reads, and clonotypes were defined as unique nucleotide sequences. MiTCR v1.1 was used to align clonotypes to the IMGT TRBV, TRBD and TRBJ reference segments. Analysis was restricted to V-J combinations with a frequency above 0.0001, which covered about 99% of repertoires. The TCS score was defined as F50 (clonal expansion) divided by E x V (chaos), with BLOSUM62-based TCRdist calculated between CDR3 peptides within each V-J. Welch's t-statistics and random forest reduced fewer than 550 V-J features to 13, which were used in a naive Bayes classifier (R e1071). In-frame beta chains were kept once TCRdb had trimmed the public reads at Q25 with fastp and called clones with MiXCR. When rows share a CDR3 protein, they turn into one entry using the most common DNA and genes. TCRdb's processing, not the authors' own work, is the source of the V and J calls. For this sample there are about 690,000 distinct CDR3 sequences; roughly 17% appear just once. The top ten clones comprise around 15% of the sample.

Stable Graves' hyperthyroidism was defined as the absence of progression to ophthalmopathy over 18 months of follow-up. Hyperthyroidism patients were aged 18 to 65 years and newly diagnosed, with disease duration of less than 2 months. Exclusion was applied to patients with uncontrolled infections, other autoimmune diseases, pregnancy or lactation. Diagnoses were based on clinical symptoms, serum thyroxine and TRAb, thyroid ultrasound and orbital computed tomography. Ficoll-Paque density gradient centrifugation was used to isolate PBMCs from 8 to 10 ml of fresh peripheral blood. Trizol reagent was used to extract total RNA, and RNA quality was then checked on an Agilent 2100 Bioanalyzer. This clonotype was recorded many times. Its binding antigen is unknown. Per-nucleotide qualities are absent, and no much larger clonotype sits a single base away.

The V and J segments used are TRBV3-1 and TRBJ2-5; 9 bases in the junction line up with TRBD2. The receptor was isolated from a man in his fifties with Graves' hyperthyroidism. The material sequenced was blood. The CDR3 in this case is CASSQDIAGAKETQYF. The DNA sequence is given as TGTGCCAGCAGCCAAGATATAGCGGGAGCGAAGGAGACCCAGTACTTC.